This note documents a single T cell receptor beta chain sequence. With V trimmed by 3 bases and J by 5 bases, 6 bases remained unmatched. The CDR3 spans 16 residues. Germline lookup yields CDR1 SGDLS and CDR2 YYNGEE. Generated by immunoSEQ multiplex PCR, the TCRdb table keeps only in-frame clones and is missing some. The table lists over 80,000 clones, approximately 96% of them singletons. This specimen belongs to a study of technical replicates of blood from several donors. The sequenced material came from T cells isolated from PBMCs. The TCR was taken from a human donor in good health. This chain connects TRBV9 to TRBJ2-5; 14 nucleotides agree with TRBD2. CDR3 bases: TGTGCCAGCAGCGAGACTAGCGGGAGGGGTCGGGAGACCCAGTACTTC. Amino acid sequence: CASSETSGRGRETQYF.